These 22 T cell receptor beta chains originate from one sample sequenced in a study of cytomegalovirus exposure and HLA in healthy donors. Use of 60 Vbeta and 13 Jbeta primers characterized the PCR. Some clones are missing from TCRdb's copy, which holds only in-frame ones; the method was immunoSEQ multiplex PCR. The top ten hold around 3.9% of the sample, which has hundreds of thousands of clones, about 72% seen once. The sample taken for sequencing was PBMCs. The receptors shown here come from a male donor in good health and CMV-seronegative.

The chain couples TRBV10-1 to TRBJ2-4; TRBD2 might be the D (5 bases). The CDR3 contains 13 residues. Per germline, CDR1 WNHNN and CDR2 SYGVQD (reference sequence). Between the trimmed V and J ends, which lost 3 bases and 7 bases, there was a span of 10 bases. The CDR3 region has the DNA TGCGCCAGCAGTGATTTCGGGAAGAACATTCAGTACTTC. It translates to CASSDFGKNIQYF.

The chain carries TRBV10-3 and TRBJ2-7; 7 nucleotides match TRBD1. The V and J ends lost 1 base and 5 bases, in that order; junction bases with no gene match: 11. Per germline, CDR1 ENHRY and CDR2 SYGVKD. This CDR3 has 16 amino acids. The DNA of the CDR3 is TGTGCCATCAGTGAGTTGGACGAGGCAGGGGGTGACGAGCAGTACTTC. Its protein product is CAISELDEAGGDEQYF.

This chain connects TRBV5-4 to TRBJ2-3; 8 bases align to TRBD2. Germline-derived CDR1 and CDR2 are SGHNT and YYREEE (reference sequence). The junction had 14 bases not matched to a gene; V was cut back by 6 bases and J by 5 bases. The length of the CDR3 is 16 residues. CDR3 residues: CASNRKGTGLEDTQYF. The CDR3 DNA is TGTGCCAGCAACCGTAAGGGGACGGGACTAGAAGATACGCAGTATTTT.

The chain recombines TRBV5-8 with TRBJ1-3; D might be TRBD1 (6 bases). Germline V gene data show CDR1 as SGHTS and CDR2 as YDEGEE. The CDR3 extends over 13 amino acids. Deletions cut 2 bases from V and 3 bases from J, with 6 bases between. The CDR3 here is CASSFRGGNTIYF. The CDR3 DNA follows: TGTGCCAGCAGCTTCAGGGGTGGAAACACCATATATTTT.

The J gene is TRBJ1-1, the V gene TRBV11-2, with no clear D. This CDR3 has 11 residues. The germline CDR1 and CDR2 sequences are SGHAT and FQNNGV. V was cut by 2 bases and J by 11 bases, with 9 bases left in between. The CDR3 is CASSLLTTAFF. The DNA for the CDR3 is TGTGCCAGCAGCTTATTGACTACGGCTTTCTTT.

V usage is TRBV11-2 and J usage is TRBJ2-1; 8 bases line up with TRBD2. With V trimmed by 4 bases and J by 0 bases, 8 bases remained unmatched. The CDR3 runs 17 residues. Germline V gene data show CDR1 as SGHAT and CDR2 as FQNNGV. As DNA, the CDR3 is TGTGCCAGCAGCTCCTCCGCCGGGACTAGCTCCTACAATGAGCAGTTCTTC. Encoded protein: CASSSSAGTSSYNEQFF.

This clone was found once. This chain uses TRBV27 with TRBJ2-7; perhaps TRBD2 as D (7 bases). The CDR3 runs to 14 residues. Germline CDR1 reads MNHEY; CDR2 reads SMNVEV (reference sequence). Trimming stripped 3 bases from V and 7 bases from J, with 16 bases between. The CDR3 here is CASSFSGGPGEQYF. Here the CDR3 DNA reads TGTGCCAGCAGTTTCTCGGGGGGCCCCGGGGAGCAGTACTTC.

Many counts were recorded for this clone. This CDR3 reads CASSLGLAGGLEQFF. The CDR3, as DNA: TGTGCCAGCAGCCTTGGACTAGCGGGAGGGCTTGAGCAGTTCTTC. This chain joins TRBV14 and TRBJ2-1, with 15 bases fitting TRBD2. CDR1 is SGHDN, CDR2 FVKESK, per germline. The CDR3 runs 15 residues. J was trimmed by 9 bases and V by 4 bases; bases with no gene match: 4.

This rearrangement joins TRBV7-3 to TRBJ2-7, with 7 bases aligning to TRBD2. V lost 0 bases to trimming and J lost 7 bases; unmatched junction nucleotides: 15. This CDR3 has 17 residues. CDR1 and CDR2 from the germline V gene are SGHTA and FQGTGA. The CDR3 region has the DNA TGTGCCAGCAGCTTAACGGGGGGAGGGGTCCCTGTGGAGGAGCAGTACTTC. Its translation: CASSLTGGGVPVEEQYF.

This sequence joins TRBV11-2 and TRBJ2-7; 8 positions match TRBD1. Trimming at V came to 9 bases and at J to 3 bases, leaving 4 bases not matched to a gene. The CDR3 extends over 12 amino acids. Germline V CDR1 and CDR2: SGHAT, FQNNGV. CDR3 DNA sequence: TGTGCCAGTCAGGGGGCGAGCTACGAGCAGTACTTC. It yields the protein CASQGASYEQYF.

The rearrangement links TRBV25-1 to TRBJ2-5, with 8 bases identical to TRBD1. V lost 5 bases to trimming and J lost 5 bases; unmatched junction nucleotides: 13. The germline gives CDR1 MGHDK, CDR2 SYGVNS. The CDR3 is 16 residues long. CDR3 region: CASSKTRQGAMETQYF. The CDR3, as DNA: TGTGCCAGCAGTAAAACGCGGCAGGGGGCAATGGAGACCCAGTACTTC.

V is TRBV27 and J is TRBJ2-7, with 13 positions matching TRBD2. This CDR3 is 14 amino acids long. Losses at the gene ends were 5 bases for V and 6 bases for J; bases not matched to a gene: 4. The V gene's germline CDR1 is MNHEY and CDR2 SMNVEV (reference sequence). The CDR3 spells CASSRLAGGREQYF. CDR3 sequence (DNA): TGTGCCAGCAGTAGACTAGCGGGAGGACGCGAGCAGTACTTC.

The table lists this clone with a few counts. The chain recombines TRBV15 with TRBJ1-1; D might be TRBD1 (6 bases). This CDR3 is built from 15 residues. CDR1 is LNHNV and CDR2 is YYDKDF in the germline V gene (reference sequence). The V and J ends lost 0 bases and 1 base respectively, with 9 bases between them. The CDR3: CATSRDHRANTEAFF. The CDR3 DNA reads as TGTGCCACCAGCAGAGATCACAGGGCGAACACTGAAGCTTTCTTT. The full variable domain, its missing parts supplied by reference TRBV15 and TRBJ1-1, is DAMVIQNPRYQVTQFGKPVTLSCSQTLNHNVMYWYQQKSSQAPKLLFHYYDKDFNNEADTPDNFQSRRPNTSFCFLDIRSPGLGDTAMYLCATSRDHRANTEAFFGQGTRLTVV.

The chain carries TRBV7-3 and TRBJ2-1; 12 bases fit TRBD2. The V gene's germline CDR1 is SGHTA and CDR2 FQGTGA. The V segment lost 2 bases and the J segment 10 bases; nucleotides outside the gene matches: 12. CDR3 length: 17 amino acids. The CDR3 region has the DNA TGTGCCAGCAGCTTATCTCGGGCTAGCGGGAGGGCCTCGGAGCAGTTCTTC. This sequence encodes CASSLSRASGRASEQFF.

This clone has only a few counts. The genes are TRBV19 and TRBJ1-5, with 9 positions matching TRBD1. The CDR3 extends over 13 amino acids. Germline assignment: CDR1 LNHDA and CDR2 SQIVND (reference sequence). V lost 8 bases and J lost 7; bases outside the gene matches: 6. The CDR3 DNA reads TGTGCCAGTGGGACAGGGATAGGACAGCCCCAGCATTTT. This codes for CASGTGIGQPQHF.

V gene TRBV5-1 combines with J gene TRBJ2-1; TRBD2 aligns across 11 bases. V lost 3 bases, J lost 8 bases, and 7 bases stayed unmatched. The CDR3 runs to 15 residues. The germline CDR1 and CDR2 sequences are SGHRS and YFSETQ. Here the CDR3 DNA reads TGCGCCAGCAGCTCCGGGACTAGCGGAGGCGATGAGCAGTTCTTC. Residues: CASSSGTSGGDEQFF. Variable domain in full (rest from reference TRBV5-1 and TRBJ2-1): KAGVTQTPRYLIKTRGQQVTLSCSPISGHRSVSWYQQTPGQGLQFLFEYFSETQRNKGNFPGRFSGRQFSNSRSEMNVSTLELGDSALYLCASSSGTSGGDEQFFGPGTRLTVL.

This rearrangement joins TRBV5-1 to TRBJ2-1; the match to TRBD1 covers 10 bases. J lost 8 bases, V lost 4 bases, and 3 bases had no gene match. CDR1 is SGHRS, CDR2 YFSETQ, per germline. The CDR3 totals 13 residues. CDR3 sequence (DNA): TGCGCCAGCAGCATAGGACAGGGGGATGAGCAGTTCTTC. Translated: CASSIGQGDEQFF.

Written as DNA, the CDR3 is TGTGCCAGCAGCTTAGCCGGGGGGGGTTCTGGAAACACCATATATTTT. Its protein is CASSLAGGGSGNTIYF. The chain employs TRBV7-9 and TRBJ1-3; tentatively, D is TRBD1 (5 bases). The CDR3 runs 16 residues. V was pared by 0 bases and J by 1 base, with 10 bases between. Germline CDR1 is SEHNR and CDR2 is FQNEAQ (reference sequence).

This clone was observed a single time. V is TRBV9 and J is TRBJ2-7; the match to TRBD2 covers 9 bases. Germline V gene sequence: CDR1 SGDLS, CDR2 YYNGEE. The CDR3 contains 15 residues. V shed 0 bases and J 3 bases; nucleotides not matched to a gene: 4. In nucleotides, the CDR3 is TGTGCCAGCAGCGTAGCCCCGACTAGCGGCTACGAGCAGTACTTC. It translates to CASSVAPTSGYEQYF.

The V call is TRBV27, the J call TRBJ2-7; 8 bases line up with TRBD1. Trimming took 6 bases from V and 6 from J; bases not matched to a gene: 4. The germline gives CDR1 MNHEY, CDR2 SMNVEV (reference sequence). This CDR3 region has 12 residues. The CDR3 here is CASSNRGAEQYF. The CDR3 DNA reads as TGTGCCAGCAGCAACAGGGGGGCCGAGCAGTACTTC.

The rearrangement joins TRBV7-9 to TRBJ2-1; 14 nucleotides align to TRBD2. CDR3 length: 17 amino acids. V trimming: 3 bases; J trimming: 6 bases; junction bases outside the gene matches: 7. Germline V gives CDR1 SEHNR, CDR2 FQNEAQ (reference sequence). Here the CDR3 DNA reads TGTGCCAGCAGCTTCCCGACTAGCGGGAGGGCCCTCAATGAGCAGTTCTTC. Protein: CASSFPTSGRALNEQFF.

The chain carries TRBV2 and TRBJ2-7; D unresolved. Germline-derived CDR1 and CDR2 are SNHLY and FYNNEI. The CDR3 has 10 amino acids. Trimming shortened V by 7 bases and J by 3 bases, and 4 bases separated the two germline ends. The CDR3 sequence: CASNRYEQYF. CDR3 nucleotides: TGTGCCAGCAATCGCTACGAGCAGTACTTC.